This TCR beta chain is drawn from a study of shared clonotypes between healthy human individuals. Terminally differentiated effector memory CD45RA+ cells were excluded by CCR7 positive selection of CD45RO-negative cells. The protocol was immunoSEQ multiplex PCR, while the TCRdb copy is restricted to in-frame clones and leaves out a portion. This repertoire shows hundreds of thousands of clones, 98% found once; its top ten account for 0.25% to 0.35%. The CDR3 sequence is 14 residues long. V dropped 3 bases and J dropped 6 bases, with 15 bases sitting between them. The germline gives CDR1 MGHRA, CDR2 YSYEKL.

The clonotype originates from a young man in good health. J is TRBJ2-7 and V is TRBV4-1; D is possibly TRBD1 or TRBD2 (5 bases each). Material for sequencing was naive CD8+ T cells sorted from blood. The CDR3 region has the DNA TGCGCCAGCAGCCAGGGGGAGTTGGGCTCCGAGCAGTACTTC. Translation: CASSQGELGSEQYF.